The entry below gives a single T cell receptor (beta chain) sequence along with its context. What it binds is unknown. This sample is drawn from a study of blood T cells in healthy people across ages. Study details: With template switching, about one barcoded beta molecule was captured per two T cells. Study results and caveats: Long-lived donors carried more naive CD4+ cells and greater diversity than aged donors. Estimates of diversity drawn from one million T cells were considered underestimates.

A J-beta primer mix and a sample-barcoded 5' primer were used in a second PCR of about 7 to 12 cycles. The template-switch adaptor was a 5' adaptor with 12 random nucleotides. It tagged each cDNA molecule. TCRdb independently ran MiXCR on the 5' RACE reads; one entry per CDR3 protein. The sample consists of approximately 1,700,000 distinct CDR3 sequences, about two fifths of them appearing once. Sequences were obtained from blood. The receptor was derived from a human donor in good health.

CDR3 amino acids: CSASSGLAGAPQYF. CDR3 nucleotide sequence: TGCAGTGCTAGCTCCGGACTAGCGGGGGCTCCACAGTACTTC. The rearrangement links TRBV20-1 to TRBJ2-5; 13 bases are shared with TRBD2. The length of the CDR3 is 14 residues. CDR1 and CDR2 (germline): DFQATT, SNEGSKA (reference sequence). Trimming at V came to 3 bases and at J to 11 bases, leaving 9 bases not matched to a gene.